The rows below give T cell receptor beta chains drawn from one sample of a study of T cells in Graves' hyperthyroidism and ophthalmopathy. Via MiXCR, TCRdb re-called the multiplex PCR reads, giving one row per CDR3 protein. The table has 37,000 or so distinct CDR3 sequences, roughly 50% seen once. The sequenced sample consisted of blood. Receptor source: a middle-aged man with Graves' ophthalmopathy. Both conserved end residues are part of each CDR3. A D gene is named only where the DNA matches it firmly. Clone size is shown for a subset of rows, as once, few, many or a class of expanded clone.

d_call clone_size j_call v_call cdr3_nt cdr3_aa
- few TRBJ2-7 TRBV19 TGTGCCAGTAGTATTGGCCGGCACGACGAGCAGTACTTC CASSIGRHDEQYF
TRBD2 - TRBJ2-7 TRBV20-1 TGCAGTGCCGAGTCCGGGACTAGCGGGCAGTACTTC CSAESGTSGQYF
- few TRBJ1-6 TRBV28 TGTGCCAGCAGTTTGGGCACCTATAATTCACCCCTCCACTTT CASSLGTYNSPLHF
TRBD2 many TRBJ2-1 TRBV4-1 TGCGCCAGCAGCCAAGTCCTGACTAGCGATAACTACAATGAGCAGTTCTTC CASSQVLTSDNYNEQFF
- many TRBJ2-7 TRBV6-2/TRBV6-3 TGTGCCAGCAGTCCAAGATTTGACGAGCAGTACTTC CASSPRFDEQYF
TRBD2 - TRBJ2-1 TRBV7-9 TGTGCCAGCAGCTCCGGGACTAGCGGCTCCTACAATGAGCAGTTCTTC CASSSGTSGSYNEQFF
- - TRBJ1-5 TRBV28 TGTGCCAGCAGCTCCATTAAGCGGGGGGCCTACGAGCAGCCCCAGCATTTT CASSSIKRGAYEQPQHF
TRBD2 - TRBJ2-7 TRBV5-1 TGCGCCAGCAGCTCTAGCGGGAGGCCAGACGAGCAGTACTTC CASSSSGRPDEQYF
TRBD1 - TRBJ1-1 TRBV6-5 TGTGCCAGCAGTTACTCACCGGGACAGGGAGTGAACACTGAAGCTTTCTTT CASSYSPGQGVNTEAFF
- - TRBJ1-4 TRBV9 TGTGCCAGCAGCGTCCGTCCCACTAATGAGAAACTGCTTTTT CASSVRPTNEKLLF
- many TRBJ1-5 TRBV6-1 TGTGCCAGCAGTGAAAGAGCTGGGGGGTCCGAAGTTAGCAATCAGCCCCAGCATTTT CASSERAGGSEVSNQPQHF
TRBD1 - TRBJ2-7 TRBV9 TGTGCCAGCAGCGGGCCAGGGGGACAGGACGAGCAGTACTTC CASSGPGGQDEQYF
- - TRBJ1-2 TRBV7-8 TGTGCCAGCAGCCCAGACAGAAACTATGGCTACACCTTC CASSPDRNYGYTF
- many TRBJ2-5 TRBV20-1 TGCAGTGCTAGAGATCCAGTGTTTTTGGAGACCCAGTACTTC CSARDPVFLETQYF
- many TRBJ2-5 TRBV6-1 TGTGCCAGCAGTGAATTGGTTTTCGGCTTGACGGAGACCCAGTACTTC CASSELVFGLTETQYF
- many TRBJ2-2 TRBV4-2 TGTGCCAGCAGCCAGACTAGGGGATATACCGGGGAGCTGTTTTTT CASSQTRGYTGELFF
TRBD1 many TRBJ2-7 TRBV27 TGTGCCAGCAGTTTATACGCGGGACAGGGGGCTGAGCAGTACTTC CASSLYAGQGAEQYF
- - TRBJ2-5 TRBV7-9 TGTGCCAGCAGGCCCGGGAAAGAGACCCAGTACTTC CASRPGKETQYF
TRBD1 - TRBJ2-5 TRBV7-9 TGTGCCAGCAGCAGATCCCAAGGACAGGGTGAGACCCAGTACTTC CASSRSQGQGETQYF
- - TRBJ2-5 TRBV29-1 TGCAGCGTTGCCCTGGAGGCGGCCGGAGAGACCCAGTACTTC CSVALEAAGETQYF
TRBD2 medium-sized TRBJ2-1 TRBV24-1 TGTGCCACCAGTCAGGGACTAATTAGCGAGCAGTTCTTC CATSQGLISEQFF
TRBD2 - TRBJ2-4 TRBV25-1 TGTGCTGAGATCGAGCGGGAGTTGGACATTCAGTACTTC CAEIERELDIQYF
- medium-sized TRBJ1-2 TRBV2 TGTGCCAGCGTACCTGGGACGGCTGGCTATGGCTACACCTTC CASVPGTAGYGYTF
- - TRBJ1-4 TRBV19 TGTGCCAGTAGGTTCGTGGGGGGGGGAACTAATGAAAAACTGTTTTTT CASRFVGGGTNEKLFF
- once TRBJ2-7 TRBV29-1 TGCAGCGTTGAATCCCAGTCCTTC CSVESQSF
- - TRBJ1-2 TRBV2 TGTGCCAACACCGCGATGCACTATGCCTACACCTTC CANTAMHYAYTF
- many TRBJ1-1 TRBV30 TGTGCCTGGACCCAGGGGAGGATGGCTTTCTTT CAWTQGRMAFF
- - TRBJ1-1 TRBV4-1 TGCGCCAGCAGCCCACTCGGACATGAAGCTTTCTTT CASSPLGHEAFF
TRBD1 - TRBJ1-5 TRBV5-1 TGCGCCAGCAGCTCCCCCGGGACAGGGGGGGATCAGCCCCAGCATTTT CASSSPGTGGDQPQHF
TRBD1 - TRBJ2-5 TRBV5-1 TGCGCCAGCAGTCCAGGGGGCGAAGAGACCCAGTACTTC CASSPGGEETQYF
- - TRBJ2-7 TRBV7-9 TGTGTCAGCAGCTTCAGGGACACCTTCGAGCAGTACTTC CVSSFRDTFEQYF
- - TRBJ1-5 TRBV5-1 - CASSFGLAEQFFGPQHF
- - TRBJ1-6 TRBV12-3/TRBV12-4 TGTGCCAGCAGTTCCGGTTACGATCAGCCCCTCCACTTT CASSSGYDQPLHF
- many TRBJ1-1 TRBV6-6 TGTGCCAGCAGTAGAGGACACCTGAACACTGAAGCTTTCTTT CASSRGHLNTEAFF
TRBD2 - TRBJ2-5 TRBV7-2 TGTGCCAGCAGCTTAACTAGCGGGAGGGCCCTAGTTAATCAAGAGACCCAGTACTTC CASSLTSGRALVNQETQYF
TRBD2 many TRBJ2-1 TRBV28 TGTGCCAGCGTGCCCTTGGGACTAGCGGGAGGTAGGGACCAGTTCTTC CASVPLGLAGGRDQFF
- - TRBJ1-1 TRBV5-1 TGCGCCAGCAGATTCGGACGGATGAACACTGAAGCTTTCTTT CASRFGRMNTEAFF
- - TRBJ1-2 TRBV10-3 TGTGCCATCAGTGACTCGGGCCTCTGGACGGGCTACACCTTC CAISDSGLWTGYTF
TRBD1 medium-sized TRBJ2-7 TRBV7-6 TGTGCCAGCAGCTCGTCGACAGGGGCAGGCGAGCAGTACTTC CASSSSTGAGEQYF
- - TRBJ2-2 TRBV7-9 TGTGCCGTTCCGGGGGCGGGGGAGCTGTTTTTT CAVPGAGELFF
- many TRBJ2-6 TRBV28 TGTGCCAGCAGTCCAGGGTCGGCAAATGGGGCCAACGTCCTGACTTTC CASSPGSANGANVLTF
- many TRBJ2-7 TRBV4-2 TGTGCCAGCAGCCAAGGTAAGGGCGGTCTCTCCTACGAGCAGTACTTC CASSQGKGGLSYEQYF
- - TRBJ2-1 TRBV9 TGTGCCAGCAGCTCCCAGGGGAGCAATCAGCAGTTCTTC CASSSQGSNQQFF
TRBD1 many TRBJ2-7 TRBV19 TGTGCCAGTACCCTGGGACAGGGGGACGAGCAGTACTTC CASTLGQGDEQYF
- many TRBJ2-2 TRBV6-1 TGTGCCAGCAGTGCCCTAGTTGGAACCGGGGAGCTGTTTTTT CASSALVGTGELFF
TRBD2 many TRBJ2-3 TRBV19 TGTGCCAGTAGTGCAGGACTAGCAGGCGGAGATACGCAGTATTTT CASSAGLAGGDTQYF
TRBD2 - TRBJ2-3 TRBV20-1 TGCAGTGCTAGACCCCTAGCGGGGGTTTACAATGAGCAGTATTTT CSARPLAGVYNEQYF
TRBD2 many TRBJ2-1 TRBV7-9 TGTGCCAGCAGATCTAGCCGCAGCGGGGGGGATTACAATGAGCAGTTCTTC CASRSSRSGGDYNEQFF
TRBD1 many TRBJ1-6 TRBV4-1 TGCGCCAGCAGCATCCGGGACAGGGATAATTCACCCCTCCACTTT CASSIRDRDNSPLHF
- many TRBJ1-2 TRBV7-3 TGTGCCAGCAGCCGGGACTCGGTCGGGGGTGGCTACACCTTC CASSRDSVGGGYTF
TRBD1 many TRBJ1-1 TRBV20-1 TGCAGTGCTACCGGGGACAGGGGGAACACTGAAGCTTTCTTT CSATGDRGNTEAFF